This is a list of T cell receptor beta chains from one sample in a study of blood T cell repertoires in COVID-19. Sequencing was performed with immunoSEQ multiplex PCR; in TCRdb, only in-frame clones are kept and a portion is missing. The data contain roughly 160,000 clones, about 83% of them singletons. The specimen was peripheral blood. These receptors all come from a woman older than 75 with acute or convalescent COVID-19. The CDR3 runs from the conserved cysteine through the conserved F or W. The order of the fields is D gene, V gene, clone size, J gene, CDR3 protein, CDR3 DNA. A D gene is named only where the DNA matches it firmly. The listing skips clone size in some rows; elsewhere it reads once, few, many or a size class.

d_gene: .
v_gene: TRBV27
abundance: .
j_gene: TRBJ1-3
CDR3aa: CASSLQGPPGNTIYF
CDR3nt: TGTGCCAGCAGTTTACAGGGGCCTCCTGGAAACACCATATATTTT

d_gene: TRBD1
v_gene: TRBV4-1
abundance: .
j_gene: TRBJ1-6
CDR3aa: CASSRGRGQNNSPLHF
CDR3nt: TGCGCCAGCAGCCGAGGAAGGGGACAGAATAATTCACCCCTCCACTTT

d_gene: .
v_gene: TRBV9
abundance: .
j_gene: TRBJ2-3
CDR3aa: CASSGLGGGTDTQYF
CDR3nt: TGTGCCAGCAGTGGTCTTGGCGGGGGCACAGATACGCAGTATTTT

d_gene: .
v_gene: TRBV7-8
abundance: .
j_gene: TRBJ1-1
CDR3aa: CASSAGQLNTEAFF
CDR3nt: TGTGCCAGCAGCGCTGGACAGTTGAACACTGAAGCTTTCTTT

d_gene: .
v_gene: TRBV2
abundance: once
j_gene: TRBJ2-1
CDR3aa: CASSELPIKRGNEQFF
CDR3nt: TGTGCCAGCAGTGAACTCCCCATAAAACGGGGCAATGAGCAGTTCTTC

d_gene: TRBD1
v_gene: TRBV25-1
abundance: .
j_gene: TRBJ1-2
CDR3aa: CASSGGGTGENGYTF
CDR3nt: TGTGCCAGCAGTGGGGGAGGGACAGGGGAAAATGGCTACACCTTC

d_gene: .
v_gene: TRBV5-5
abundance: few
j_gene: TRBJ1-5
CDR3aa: CASSRDLGNQPQHF
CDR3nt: TGTGCCAGCAGCCGGGACTTAGGGAATCAGCCCCAGCATTTT

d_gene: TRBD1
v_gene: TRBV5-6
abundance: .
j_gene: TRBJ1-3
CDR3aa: CASSWWTGLVGSGNTIYF
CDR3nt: TGTGCCAGCAGCTGGTGGACAGGGCTGGTGGGATCCGGAAACACCATATATTTT

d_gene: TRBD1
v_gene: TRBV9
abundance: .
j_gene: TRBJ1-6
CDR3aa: CASSGGQGANSPLHF
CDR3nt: TGTGCCAGCAGCGGAGGACAGGGGGCGAATTCACCCCTCCACTTT

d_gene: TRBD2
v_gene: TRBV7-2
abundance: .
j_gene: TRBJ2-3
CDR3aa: CASSLEPSGTSTDTQYF
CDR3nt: TGTGCCAGCAGCTTAGAGCCTAGCGGAACTAGCACAGATACGCAGTATTTT

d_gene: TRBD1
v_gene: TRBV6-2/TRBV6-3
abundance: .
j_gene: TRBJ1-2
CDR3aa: CASSRGFDGYTF
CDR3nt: TGTGCCAGCAGCAGGGGGTTTGATGGCTACACCTTC

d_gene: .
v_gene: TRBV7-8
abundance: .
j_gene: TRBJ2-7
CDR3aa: CASSPNSGWADYEQYF
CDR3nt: TGTGCCAGCAGCCCCAATTCAGGGTGGGCGGACTACGAGCAGTACTTC

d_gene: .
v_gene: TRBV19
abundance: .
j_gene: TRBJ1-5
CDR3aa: CASSIRGTASLSNQPQHF
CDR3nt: TGTGCCAGTAGTATAAGAGGGACTGCATCTCTAAGCAATCAGCCCCAGCATTTT

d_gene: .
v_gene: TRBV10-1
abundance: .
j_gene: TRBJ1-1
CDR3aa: CASSDLLHQGFHTEAFF
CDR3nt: TGCGCCAGCAGTGATCTCCTACACCAGGGATTTCACACTGAAGCTTTCTTT

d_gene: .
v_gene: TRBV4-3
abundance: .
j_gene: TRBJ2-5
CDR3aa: CASSQEPQGGPQYF
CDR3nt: TGCGCCAGCAGCCAAGAACCCCAGGGAGGACCCCAGTACTTC

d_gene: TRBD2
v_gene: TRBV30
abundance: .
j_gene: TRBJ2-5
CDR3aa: CAWSVGAGAGETQYF
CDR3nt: TGTGCCTGGAGTGTAGGAGCGGGAGCCGGTGAGACCCAGTACTTC

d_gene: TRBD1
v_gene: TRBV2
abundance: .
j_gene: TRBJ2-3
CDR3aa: CASRDRGVFAGHKDTQYF
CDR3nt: TGTGCCAGCAGAGACAGGGGAGTTTTTGCTGGGCACAAAGATACGCAGTATTTT

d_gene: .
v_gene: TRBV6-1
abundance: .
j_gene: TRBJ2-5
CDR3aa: CASSEGVWRETQYF
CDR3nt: TGTGCCAGCAGTGAAGGTGTATGGAGGGAGACCCAGTACTTC

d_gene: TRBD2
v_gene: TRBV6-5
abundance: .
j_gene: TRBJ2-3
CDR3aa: CATSLAGRTDTQYF
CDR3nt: TGTGCCACCTCACTAGCGGGGCGCACAGATACGCAGTATTTT

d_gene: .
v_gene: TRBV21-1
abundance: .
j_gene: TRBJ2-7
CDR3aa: CASNLTSGHRTYEQYF
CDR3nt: TGTGCCAGCAACCTAACTTCGGGACACCGTACCTACGAGCAGTACTTC

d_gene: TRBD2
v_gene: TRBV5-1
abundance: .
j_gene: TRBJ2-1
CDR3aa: CASSLVSLTGGPVNEQFF
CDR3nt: TGCGCCAGCAGCTTGGTTAGTCTCACGGGAGGGCCGGTCAATGAGCAGTTCTTC

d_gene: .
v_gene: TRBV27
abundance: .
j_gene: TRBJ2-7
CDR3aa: CASSYLQGSEQYF
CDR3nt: TGTGCCAGCAGCTATCTACAGGGTTCCGAGCAGTACTTC

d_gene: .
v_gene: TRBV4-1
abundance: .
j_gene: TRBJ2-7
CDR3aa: CASSQDMREFYEQYF
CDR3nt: TGCGCCAGCAGCCAAGATATGAGGGAATTCTACGAGCAGTACTTC

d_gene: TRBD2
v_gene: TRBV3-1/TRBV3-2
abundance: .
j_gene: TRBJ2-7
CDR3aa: CASSPERTSGRGEQYF
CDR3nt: TGTGCCAGCAGCCCAGAACGAACTAGCGGGAGAGGCGAGCAGTACTTC

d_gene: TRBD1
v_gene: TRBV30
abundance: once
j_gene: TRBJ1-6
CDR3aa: CAWSFGTDNSPLHF
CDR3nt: TGTGCCTGGAGTTTCGGGACAGACAATTCACCCCTCCACTTT

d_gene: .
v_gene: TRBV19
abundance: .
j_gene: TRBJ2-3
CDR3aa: CASSIEASQSTDTQYF
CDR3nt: TGTGCCAGTAGTATAGAGGCTAGCCAAAGCACAGATACGCAGTATTTT

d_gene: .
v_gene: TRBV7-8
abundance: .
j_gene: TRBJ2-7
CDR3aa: CASSPQGEQYF
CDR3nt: TGTGCCAGCAGCCCCCAGGGCGAGCAGTACTTC